This is a list of T cell receptor beta chains from one sample in a study of OX40 agonist ivuxolimab in advanced cancers. The assay was immunoSEQ multiplex PCR, and TCRdb's table has in-frame clones only and misses some. Altogether 30,000 to 40,000 clones are present, about 84% being singletons, with the ten largest covering more than 20%. The sequencing used CD4+ or CD8+ T cells sorted from blood, collected in a trial of the OX40 agonist ivuxolimab. The source of these receptors is an adult with an advanced solid tumor such as melanoma, head and neck, liver or kidney cancer. Each CDR3 is given with its conserved first and last residue. The D gene is left open where the match is weak. Only part of the rows carry a size: once, few, many, or a class if the clone is expanded.

TRBV27	once	NA	TRBJ1-5	13	CASSWGSGQPQHF	TGTGCCAGCAGTTGGGGGTCCGGTCAGCCCCAGCATTTT
TRBV15	NA	NA	TRBJ2-7	13	CATSRDERREQYF	TGTGCCACCAGCAGAGATGAGCGGAGGGAGCAGTACTTC
TRBV28	once	TRBD1	TRBJ2-7	14	CASSPQGARDEQYF	TGTGCCAGCAGTCCACAGGGGGCGCGCGACGAGCAGTACTTC
TRBV10-3	NA	TRBD2	TRBJ2-7	14	CAIATGGADYEQYF	TGTGCCATCGCGACCGGGGGGGCGGACTACGAGCAGTACTTC
TRBV5-6	NA	TRBD2	TRBJ2-1	12	CASSGLAGEQFF	TGTGCCAGCAGCGGACTAGCGGGTGAGCAGTTCTTC
TRBV5-1	NA	TRBD1	TRBJ1-2	15	CASSTGTALDYGYTF	TGCGCCAGCAGCACCGGGACAGCATTGGACTATGGCTACACCTTC
TRBV29-1	NA	NA	TRBJ1-1	12	CSAWAGPTEAFF	TGCAGCGCATGGGCCGGACCGACCGAAGCTTTCTTT
TRBV5-4	NA	NA	TRBJ1-1	12	CASSFGVAEAFF	TGTGCCAGCAGCTTCGGAGTCGCTGAAGCTTTCTTT
TRBV29-1	NA	NA	TRBJ2-2	12	CSVEEITGELFF	TGCAGCGTTGAGGAAATCACCGGGGAGCTGTTTTTT
TRBV25-1	NA	NA	TRBJ2-3	15	CASSAGDWVLDTQYF	TGTGCCAGCAGTGCGGGGGACTGGGTTCTGGATACGCAGTATTTT
TRBV4-1	NA	TRBD1	TRBJ2-1	15	CASSPRDRGYNEQFF	TGCGCCAGCAGCCCAAGGGACAGGGGGTACAATGAGCAGTTCTTC
TRBV6-5	NA	NA	TRBJ2-7	13	CASSYRGNYEQYF	TGTGCCAGCAGTTACCGGGGCAACTACGAGCAGTACTTC
TRBV4-2	NA	NA	TRBJ2-1	16	CASSQDGSFREFEQFF	TGTGCCAGCAGCCAAGATGGGAGTTTTCGGGAATTCGAGCAGTTCTTC
TRBV7-6	NA	TRBD1	TRBJ2-7	14	CASSSGDSPYEQYF	TGTGCCAGCAGCTCTGGGGACAGTCCCTACGAGCAGTACTTC
TRBV6-1	NA	TRBD2	TRBJ2-7	13	CASSQGLVYEQYF	TGTGCCAGCAGTCAGGGACTAGTCTACGAGCAGTACTTC
TRBV9	NA	TRBD1	TRBJ2-7	14	CASSGRTGAYEQYF	TGTGCCAGCAGCGGACGGACAGGAGCCTACGAGCAGTACTTC
TRBV19	NA	TRBD2	TRBJ2-3	15	CASKTGTSVTATLYF	TGTGCCAGTAAGACCGGGACTAGCGTAACCGCGACGTTGTATTTT
TRBV10-1	NA	NA	TRBJ1-1	14	CASSETTGSTEAFF	TGCGCCAGCAGCGAGACCACAGGGTCCACTGAAGCTTTCTTT
TRBV9	NA	NA	TRBJ1-4	13	CASDILDGEKLFF	TGTGCCAGCGACATCCTCGATGGTGAAAAACTGTTTTTT
TRBV7-6	NA	NA	TRBJ1-6	13	CASSLETGSPLHF	TGTGCCAGCAGCTTAGAAACGGGCTCACCCCTCCACTTT
TRBV14	NA	NA	TRBJ1-6	15	CASSQAYRYNSPLHF	TGTGCCAGCAGCCAAGCCTACAGATATAATTCACCCCTCCACTTT
TRBV5-1	NA	NA	TRBJ2-7	14	CASSRAFGAGEQYF	TGCGCCAGCAGCCGGGCCTTCGGAGCGGGCGAGCAGTACTTC
TRBV5-1	NA	NA	TRBJ2-7	15	CASSQETGLSYEQYF	TGCGCCAGCAGCCAAGAGACAGGTCTTTCCTACGAGCAGTACTTC
TRBV30	NA	TRBD1	TRBJ2-3	15	CAWSVDRGGTDTQYF	TGTGCCTGGAGTGTAGACAGGGGAGGCACAGATACGCAGTATTTT
TRBV5-1	NA	NA	TRBJ1-1	14	CASSLGWGSTEAFF	TGCGCCAGCAGCTTGGGATGGGGAAGCACTGAAGCTTTCTTT
TRBV6-5	NA	TRBD2	TRBJ2-1	13	CASSYSSGREQFF	TGTGCCAGCAGTTACTCAAGCGGGAGAGAGCAGTTCTTC
TRBV27	NA	NA	TRBJ1-2	13	CASSLSNTHGYTF	TGTGCCAGCAGTTTATCGAATACGCATGGCTACACCTTC
TRBV7-6	NA	TRBD1	TRBJ1-2	14	CASSLRGGQYGYTF	TGTGCCAGCAGCTTAAGAGGGGGCCAGTATGGCTACACCTTC
TRBV27	once	TRBD1	TRBJ2-3	15	CASSLGDSDTDTQYF	TGTGCCAGCAGTTTAGGGGACAGTGACACAGATACGCAGTATTTT
TRBV28	NA	NA	TRBJ1-5	15	CASSLYRTRNQPQHF	TGTGCCAGCAGTTTATACCGGACGCGCAATCAGCCCCAGCATTTT
TRBV4-3	NA	NA	TRBJ1-1	14	CASSQVTGDTEAFF	TGCGCCAGCAGCCAAGTAACCGGGGACACTGAAGCTTTCTTT
TRBV10-2	NA	TRBD2	TRBJ2-1	13	CASAAGAYNEQFF	TGCGCCAGCGCCGCGGGAGCCTACAATGAGCAGTTCTTC
TRBV27	NA	NA	TRBJ2-5	15	CASSSRDRIKETQYF	TGTGCCAGCAGTTCACGGGACCGAATTAAAGAGACCCAGTACTTC
TRBV9	few	NA	TRBJ2-3	15	CASSVATINGDTQYF	TGTGCCAGCAGCGTAGCAACGATCAACGGAGATACGCAGTATTTT
TRBV25-1	NA	NA	TRBJ1-1	12	CASSERGTEAFF	TGTGCCAGCAGTGAAAGGGGGACTGAAGCTTTCTTT
TRBV7-8	NA	NA	TRBJ1-1	15	CASSSGPQGNTEAFF	TGTGCCAGCAGCTCGGGACCCCAAGGCAACACTGAAGCTTTCTTT
TRBV9	NA	NA	TRBJ2-6	14	CASSLGAGANVLTF	TGTGCCAGCAGCCTAGGGGCTGGGGCCAACGTCCTGACTTTC
TRBV19	NA	TRBD1	TRBJ2-5	15	CASSMGQGIRETQYF	TGTGCCAGTAGTATGGGACAGGGGATAAGAGAGACCCAGTACTTC
TRBV4-1	NA	NA	TRBJ2-5	15	CASSQDGRDQETQYF	TGCGCCAGCAGCCAAGATGGGCGGGATCAAGAGACCCAGTACTTC
TRBV19	NA	NA	TRBJ2-1	11	CASSIPNEQFF	TGTGCCAGTAGTATTCCCAATGAGCAGTTCTTC
TRBV7-2	NA	NA	TRBJ2-7	15	CASSFEGPAYYEQYF	TGTGCCAGCAGCTTCGAGGGACCAGCCTACTACGAGCAGTACTTC
TRBV4-3	once	NA	TRBJ2-1	17	CASSQASGLSSYNEQFF	TGCGCCAGCAGCCAGGCTTCCGGGCTGAGCTCCTACAATGAGCAGTTCTTC
TRBV28	NA	NA	TRBJ2-5	16	CASSSNTGRIQETQYF	TGTGCCAGCAGTTCTAACACTGGACGGATCCAAGAGACCCAGTACTTC
TRBV5-6	few	NA	TRBJ1-1	14	CASSLGSLNTEAFF	TGTGCCAGCAGCTTGGGCAGCTTGAACACTGAAGCTTTCTTT
TRBV28	NA	TRBD2	TRBJ2-1	20	CASSLTGLAGEKSSYNGQFF	TGTGCCAGCAGCCTCACCGGACTAGCGGGAGAAAAAAGCTCCTACAATGGGCAGTTCTTC
TRBV7-9	NA	NA	TRBJ2-2	15	CASSLVGDRPGELFF	TGTGCCAGCAGCTTAGTAGGGGATAGGCCCGGGGAGCTGTTTTTT
TRBV4-3	NA	NA	TRBJ2-7	15	CASSQGRGADYEQYF	TGCGCCAGCAGCCAAGGAAGGGGGGCTGACTACGAGCAGTACTTC
TRBV7-9	NA	NA	TRBJ2-2	11	CASSFGGELFF	TGTGCCAGCAGCTTTGGGGGGGAGCTGTTTTTT
TRBV7-3	NA	NA	TRBJ2-3	16	CASSPRGGGLADTQYF	TGTGCCAGCAGCCCGAGGGGAGGGGGCCTCGCAGATACGCAGTATTTT
TRBV7-9	NA	TRBD1	TRBJ2-7	13	CASSPTGDYEQYF	TGTGCCAGCAGCCCGACAGGGGACTACGAGCAGTACTTC
TRBV19	NA	NA	TRBJ1-5	15	CASSIRGDSNQPQHF	TGTGCCAGTAGTATTCGGGGGGATAGCAATCAGCCCCAGCATTTT
TRBV9	NA	NA	TRBJ2-3	16	CASSVAGSPTTDTQYF	TGTGCCAGCAGCGTAGCGGGTAGCCCGACCACAGATACGCAGTATTTT
TRBV5-8	NA	NA	TRBJ1-2	15	CASSLIREANYGYTF	TGTGCCAGCAGCCTGATAAGGGAGGCTAACTATGGCTACACCTTC
TRBV4-2	NA	NA	TRBJ2-3	15	CASSQEAGVIDTQYF	TGTGCCAGCAGCCAAGAGGCAGGGGTGATAGATACGCAGTATTTT
TRBV27	few	NA	TRBJ2-3	15	CASTLVGPSTDTQYF	TGTGCCAGCACCTTGGTGGGACCTAGCACAGATACGCAGTATTTT
TRBV6-5	NA	TRBD2	TRBJ2-1	14	CASRPGLFYNEQFF	TGTGCCAGCAGGCCGGGACTATTCTACAATGAGCAGTTCTTC
TRBV6-6	NA	TRBD1	TRBJ1-2	14	CASSTDRGDYGYTF	TGTGCCAGCAGTACCGACAGGGGAGACTATGGCTACACCTTC
TRBV19	NA	TRBD2	TRBJ2-7	11	CATIRDYQQYF	TGTGCCACCATCCGGGACTACCAGCAGTACTTC
TRBV13	NA	NA	TRBJ2-2	13	CASSISGAGELFF	TGTGCCAGCAGCATCTCAGGGGCCGGGGAGCTGTTTTTT